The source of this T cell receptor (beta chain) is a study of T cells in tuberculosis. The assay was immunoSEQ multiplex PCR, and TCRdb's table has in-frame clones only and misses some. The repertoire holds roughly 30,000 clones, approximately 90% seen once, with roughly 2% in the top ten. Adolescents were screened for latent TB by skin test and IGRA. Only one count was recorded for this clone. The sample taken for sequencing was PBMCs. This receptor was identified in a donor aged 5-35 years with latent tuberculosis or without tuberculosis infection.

In DNA, the CDR3 is TGTGCCAGCAGCTTACAGGGGGGTTTGGCCCTCCACTTT. It yields the protein CASSLQGGLALHF. J is TRBJ1-6 and V is TRBV7-8; 7 bases map to TRBD1. The CDR3 contains 13 residues. V gave up 2 bases and J gave up 14 bases; unmatched junction bases: 6. Germline-derived CDR1 and CDR2 are SGHVS and FQNEAQ.